The source of this TCR beta chain is a study of cytomegalovirus exposure and HLA in healthy donors (dated by TCRdb to 2015 to 2018). In the study overall: According to an earlier analysis of a few hundred of the donors, some 180 million T cells yielded 117 million unique TCR beta sequences and about 280 Gb of sequence data. An early release covering roughly 640 HLA-typed donors comprised roughly 300 gigabases of sequencing data and around 80 million unique TCR sequences. Among the 398 genotyped donors, approximately 81% belonged to the genetic ancestry cluster associated with self-reported Caucasian donors. The aim of the study was to test whether cataloging public T cell receptors could identify signatures of past pathogen exposure. The T cell repertoires of 700 or so subjects were profiled by immunosequencing and related to cytomegalovirus serostatus. A separate validation cohort of over a hundred different subjects was used in addition to the roughly 670-subject first cohort. The study combined high-throughput TCR immunosequencing, statistical association of individual TCRs with disease status, and machine learning to predict cytomegalovirus infection status. A later analysis re-examined previously published TCR beta repertoires from over 500 donors and added high-resolution HLA genotyping to investigate patterns of TCR occurrence. The later analysis used no new phenotypic data to find candidate immune exposures, relying instead on TCR beta sequences and their occurrence across donors. An earlier analysis of more than 450 of the donors used high-throughput TCR beta sequencing to judge whether each TCR beta V gene segment behaved as functional or pseudogenic. Donor age, sex, ethnicity and CMV serostatus were compiled together with the repertoire data. A later genetic analysis took genome-wide SNP genotypes for about 55% of the roughly 700 donors and used that subset as a discovery cohort. All discovery cohort repertoires had been generated on a single sequencing platform. HLA typing covered class I and class II loci at four-digit resolution. The number of typed donors differed by locus: about 620-630 for A, B, C, DRB1 and DQB1; approximately 520 for DQA1; fewer than 610 for DPA1; and some 450 for DPB1. About five DR-DQ haplotypes were treated as single units for association and clustering because of strong linkage in the cohort. On average, 235,054 unique TCR beta nucleotide sequences were sequenced per donor among some 420 genotyped donors of the cohort, with around 19% of those sequences being non-productive.

The cohort consisted of fewer than 700 healthy bone marrow donors. All cohort members were sampled while nominally healthy, although unrecorded immune exposures were likely present. The donor tested CMV seronegative, placing the donor among the 350 or so seronegative members of the cohort. Every donor gave a peripheral blood sample, and the peripheral blood mononuclear cells from that sample were used for TCR beta sequencing. The Qiagen DNeasy Blood Extraction Kit was used to extract genomic DNA from the blood cell samples. Measured from the cysteine to the phenylalanine, the CDR3 is 15 residues long. Kept here is only the CDR3 DNA, which spans 45 bases and is read in frame from base 1. The germline V gene yields MNHNS for CDR1 and SASEGT for CDR2. Library preparation employed the immunoSEQ multiplex PCR assay. For the multiplex PCR, a mixture combining 60 forward primers for TCR Vbeta segments and 13 reverse primers for TCR Jbeta segments was used. Amplification of the CDR3 region of rearranged TCR beta genes was performed with a multiplex PCR assay on genomic DNA. The amplified TCR beta libraries were sequenced on the Illumina HiSeq System as 87-base-pair reads. For the original study's pipeline: A later analysis tallied tens of millions of unique TCR beta chains across the 666 repertoires, and about 12 million of those chains were shared by two or more donors. Raw reads were error-corrected and collapsed into unique sequences with a nearest-neighbor algorithm that merged closely related sequences to remove PCR and sequencing errors. Alignment of CDR3 sequences to IMGT reference sequences was used to assign V, D and J gene segments. For a sequence to be retained, at least a six-nucleotide match to both a V gene segment and a J gene segment was required. A rearrangement was called productive if the CDR3 had no stop codons and remained in frame with V and J, and every other rearrangement was called non-productive. CDR3 was defined according to IMGT convention as the region running from the second conserved V-encoded cysteine to the conserved J-encoded phenylalanine. The earlier analysis of about 530 of the donors excluded any sequence lacking an unambiguous match to a single V gene segment. An earlier analysis of some 500 of the donors classified V segments as functional when productive rearrangements were above 56.7% and as segregating when the standard deviation between donors was above 5%. To diagnose cytomegalovirus status from the catalog of TCR beta chain sequences, a statistical classification framework was built. A later analysis assigned V and J genes by comparing TCR nucleotide sequences with IMGT/GENE-DB human TR gene sequences. In a later analysis, CDR3 sequences and most-parsimonious VDJ recombination scenarios were assigned using the TCRdist pipeline. A later analysis defined each TCR beta chain by its CDR3 amino acid sequence plus V-gene family, and excluded reads lacking a unique V-gene family. A later analysis removed 500 to 600 highly shared, low-generation-probability nucleotide sequences to deal with suspected cross-contamination and a sequencing artifact. In a later analysis, a clonal expansion index was calculated for each public chain from normalized within-repertoire ranks of inferred template counts. Generation probabilities in a later analysis came from a VDJ recombination model fitted to out-of-frame rearrangements, and those results were checked against IGoR. A later analysis scored TCR-TCR, TCR-HLA and TCR-CMV co-occurrence with hypergeometric tests, applying a repertoire-size bias correction to TCR pairs. To estimate false discovery rates, a later analysis permuted the HLA or CMV assignments 20 times. A later analysis grouped co-occurring TCRs with DBSCAN, adding TCRdist sequence similarity when clustering within HLA-allele-positive subsets. Co-occurrence clustering excluded repertoires with fewer than 30,000 or more than 120,000 public chains, plus five with anomalous nucleotide sharing. Entries here come from immuneACCESS through TCRdb and include only in-frame sequences with V and J called. Some clones fail to appear in such tables; in the studies checked, an unresolved V gene covers under half of the shortfall, and the cause of the remainder is unknown. That table is the source of V, J and clone size, and D and trimming were worked out from the DNA. The sample records around 190,000 clones, 75% to 90% of which are singletons. 0.9% to 1.2% of the sample goes to the ten largest clones.

Summary of the overall study and its limitations: The earlier analysis of approximately 540 of the donors excluded some 15 rarely observed V segments, including chromosome 9 orphons, because counts were too low. Correlated functional status among segregating V segments might reflect linkage disequilibrium, but an unknown experimental factor could not be ruled out. For the cohort, immune exposure information was limited to CMV serostatus. Compared with the roughly 670-donor mean, donors in an Asian-associated ancestry cluster had fewer N-insertions in productive TCRs, according to a later genetic analysis. The authors suggested that the approach could potentially be extended to other disease states and immunological phenotypes. Some IMGT-functional V segments, including TRBV6-2 and TRBV6-3, could not be distinguished by the 87-base-pair reads and were therefore excluded. Because some donors lacked HLA typing at each locus, the association tests relied only on the typed subset. In both the original and validation cohorts, the classifier was reported to diagnose cytomegalovirus status with high specificity and sensitivity. A later analysis found that most CMV-associated TCR beta chains appeared HLA-restricted, with HLA associations seemingly driven largely by CMV exposure. A group of highly shared sequence variants was considered likely to be a technical artifact of the sequencing pipeline. A total of 164 TCR beta chains were listed by the study as associated with cytomegalovirus. The cohort was sequenced for TCR beta chains only, and without alpha or paired-chain data the features that could be detected were limited. In a later analysis, around 15,000 TCR beta sequences were associated with specific HLA alleles at a false discovery rate of 0.05. Strong co-occurrence of HLA alleles, especially DR and DQ, made assigning TCR associations to individual alleles difficult. Across donors, most TCR sequences were observed very rarely, whereas some public TCRs were present in many individuals. In a later analysis, HLA-associated TCR beta chains showed more clonal expansion and lower generation probabilities than non-associated chains that were equally common. Roughly uniform sequencing depth across donors was assumed in presence/absence analyses, although this assumption may not hold. In a later analysis, several top co-occurrence clusters were reported to appear linked to parvovirus B19, influenza, CMV and Epstein-Barr virus. In vitro tests confirmed that a few of the cytomegalovirus-associated TCR beta chains recognize cytomegalovirus antigens. In an earlier analysis of approximately 590 of the donors, most TCR beta V segments were observed in productive rearrangements about 90% or about 30% of the time, broadly matching IMGT annotations. A further reported finding was that TCR beta sequences accurately predicted the HLA-A and HLA-B alleles for most subjects in the first cohort. In a later genetic analysis, a missense DCLRE1C variant was associated with V-gene and J-gene trimming of TCR beta chains, and the association was replicated in an independent cohort. A later analysis found that TCR association rates varied across HLA loci, with DRB1 alleles showing the most associated TCRs and HLA-C alleles the fewest.

A note on this clone: No cognate antigen has been identified for it. No base quality values were provided; no much bigger clone lies one nucleotide off.

The sequenced sample was PBMCs. This receptor was obtained from a boy between 2 and 15 years old in good health and CMV-seronegative. The chain employs TRBV6-1 and TRBJ2-5; TRBD2 is a possible D gene, resting on 5 matching bases. The tail of the sequence fits TRBJ2-7 better, so the J call may be wrong. The CDR3 is CASSEEPGSSYEQYF. The DNA sequence is as follows: TGTGCCAGCAGTGAAGAACCGGGGAGCTCCTACGAGCAGTACTTC.